The following is a T cell receptor beta chain sequence with its context. Sequencing used immunoSEQ multiplex PCR; TCRdb keeps in-frame clones, though not all of them. This sample carries fewer than 350,000 clones, roughly 85% of them seen once, and the ten largest clones take under 2%. V was shortened by 2 bases and J by 6 bases, with 8 bases between the two germline ends. The germline V gene has CDR1 KGHSH and CDR2 LQKENI. CDR3 length: 13 amino acids. This sample stems from a study of blood T cell repertoires in COVID-19. Researchers sorted participants into cohorts using their self-reported clinical history. Within 2 weeks before study entry, exposed participants met a COVID-19 case.

The chain links TRBV18 to TRBJ2-1; D is unclear. This clonotype was obtained from a woman in her twenties or thirties who had been exposed to COVID-19. Input material: PBMCs or T cells enriched from blood (not recorded which). This chain's CDR3 is CASSPGQANEQFF. The CDR3 DNA reads as TGTGCCAGCTCACCAGGTCAGGCCAATGAGCAGTTCTTC.